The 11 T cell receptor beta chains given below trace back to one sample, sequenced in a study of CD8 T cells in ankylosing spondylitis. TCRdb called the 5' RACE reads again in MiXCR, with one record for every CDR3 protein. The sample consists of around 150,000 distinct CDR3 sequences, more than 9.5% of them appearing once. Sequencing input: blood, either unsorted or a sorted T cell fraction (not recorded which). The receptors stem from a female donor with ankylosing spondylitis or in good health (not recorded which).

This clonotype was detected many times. CDR3 sequence: CAISGPQGVNTEAFF. The CDR3 DNA sequence: TGTGCCATCAGTGGCCCACAGGGGGTGAACACTGAAGCTTTCTTT. The gene calls are TRBV10-3 and TRBJ1-1; TRBD1 matches at 8 bases. This CDR3 comprises 15 residues. CDR1 and CDR2 from the germline V gene are ENHRY and SYGVKD. Trimming removed 4 bases from V and 0 bases from J; junction bases left unmatched: 4.

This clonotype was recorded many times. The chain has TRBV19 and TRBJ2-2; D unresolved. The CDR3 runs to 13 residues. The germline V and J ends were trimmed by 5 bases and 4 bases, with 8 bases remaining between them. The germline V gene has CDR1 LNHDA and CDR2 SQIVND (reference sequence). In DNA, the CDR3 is TGTGCCAGTAGTGCTAGACCCACCGGGGAGCTGTTTTTT. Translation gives CASSARPTGELFF. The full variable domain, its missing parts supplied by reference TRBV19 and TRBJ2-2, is DGGITQSPKYLFRKEGQNVTLSCEQNLNHDAMYWYRQDPGQGLRLIYYSQIVNDFQKGDIAEGYSVSREKKESFPLTVTSAQKNPTAFYLCASSARPTGELFFGEGSRLTVL.

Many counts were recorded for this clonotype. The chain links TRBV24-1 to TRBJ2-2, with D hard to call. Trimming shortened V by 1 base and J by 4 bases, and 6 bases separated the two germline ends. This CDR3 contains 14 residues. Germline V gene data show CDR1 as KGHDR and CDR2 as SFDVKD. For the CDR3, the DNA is TGTGCCACCAGTGATTTTACAGCCACCGGGGAGCTGTTTTTT. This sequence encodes CATSDFTATGELFF.

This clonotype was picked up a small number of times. As DNA, the CDR3 is TGCGCCATAGCGGGGGGACCAATGAGGCATGAGCAGTTCTTC. Translated: CAIAGGPMRHEQFF. V is TRBV10-2 and J is TRBJ2-1; 10 bases align to TRBD2. The CDR3 length is 14 residues. Germline V gene data show CDR1 as WSHSY and CDR2 as SAAADI. Losses at the gene ends were 10 bases for V and 8 bases for J; bases not matched to a gene: 11.

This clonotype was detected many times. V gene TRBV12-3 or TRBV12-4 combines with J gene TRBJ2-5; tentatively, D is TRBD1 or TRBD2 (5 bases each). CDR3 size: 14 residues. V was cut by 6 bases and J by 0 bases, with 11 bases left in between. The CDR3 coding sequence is TGTGCCAGCAGCCAGGGACGGAACCAAGAGACCCAGTACTTC. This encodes CASSQGRNQETQYF.

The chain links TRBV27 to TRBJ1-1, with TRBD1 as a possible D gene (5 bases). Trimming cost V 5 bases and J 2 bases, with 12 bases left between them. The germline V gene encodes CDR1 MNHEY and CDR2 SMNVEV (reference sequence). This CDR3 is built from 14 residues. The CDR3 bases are TGTGCCAGCAGTCCTAGACAGAGAAACACTGAAGCTTTCTTT. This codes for CASSPRQRNTEAFF.

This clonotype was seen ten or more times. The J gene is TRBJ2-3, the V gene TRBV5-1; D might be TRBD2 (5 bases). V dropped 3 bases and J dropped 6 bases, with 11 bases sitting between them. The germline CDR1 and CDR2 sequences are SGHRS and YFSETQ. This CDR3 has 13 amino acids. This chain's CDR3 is CASSSPGDDTQYF. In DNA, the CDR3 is TGCGCCAGCAGCTCCCCCGGGGATGATACGCAGTATTTT.

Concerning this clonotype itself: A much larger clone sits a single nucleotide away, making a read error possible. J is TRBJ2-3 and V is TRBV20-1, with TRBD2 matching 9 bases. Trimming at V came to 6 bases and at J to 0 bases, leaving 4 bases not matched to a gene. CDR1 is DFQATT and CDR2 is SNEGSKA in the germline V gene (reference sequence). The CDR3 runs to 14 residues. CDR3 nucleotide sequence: TGCAGTGCGGACAGCGGGAGGAGCACAGATACGCAGTATTTT. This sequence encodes CSADSGRSTDTQYF.

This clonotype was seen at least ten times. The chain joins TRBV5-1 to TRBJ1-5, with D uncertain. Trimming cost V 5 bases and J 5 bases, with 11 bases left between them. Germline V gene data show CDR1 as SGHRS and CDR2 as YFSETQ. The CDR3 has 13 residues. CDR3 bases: TGCGCCAGCAGGGTTGGTACGGATCAGCCCCAGCATTTT. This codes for CASRVGTDQPQHF.

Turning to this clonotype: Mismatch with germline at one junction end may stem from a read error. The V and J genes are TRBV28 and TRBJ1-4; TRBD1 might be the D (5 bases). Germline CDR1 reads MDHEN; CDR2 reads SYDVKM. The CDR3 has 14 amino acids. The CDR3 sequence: CAGSPPGSREKLFF. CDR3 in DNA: TGTGCCGGCAGCCCCCCAGGGTCGAGAGAAAAACTGTTTTTT.

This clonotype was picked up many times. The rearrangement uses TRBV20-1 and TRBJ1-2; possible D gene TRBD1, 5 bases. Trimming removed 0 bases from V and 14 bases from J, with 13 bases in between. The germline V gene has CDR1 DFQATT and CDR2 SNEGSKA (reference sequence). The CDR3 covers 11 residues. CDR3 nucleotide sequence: TGCAGTGCTAGAGATGACGCAGGGATAACCTTC. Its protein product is CSARDDAGITF.